What follows is one T cell receptor (beta chain) and its context. The antigen is undetermined. The method was immunoSEQ multiplex PCR; TCRdb's version includes in-frame clones alone and lacks a portion of them. The top ten hold around 0.9% of the sample, which has more than 140,000 clones, about 92% seen once. Looked up from germline, CDR1 is MDHEN and CDR2 is SYDVKM. Between the trimmed V and J ends, which lost 1 base and 10 bases, there was a span of 11 bases. This CDR3 contains 14 residues. The data stem from a study of T cell responses to AZD1222 COVID-19 vaccine. Study outcomes and limitations: The number of AZD1222 recipients seropositive at baseline was only five to seven.

The sequencing here drew on peripheral blood, taken on day 0 of MenACWY control vaccination. The V call is TRBV28, the J call TRBJ1-6, with unresolved D. The origin of this receptor is an adult in good health. CDR3 DNA: TGTGCCAGCAGTTTATACGCGACGGAATCACCCCTCCACTTT. Its translation: CASSLYATESPLHF.